Following are 28 T cell receptor beta chains from one sample sequenced in a study of cytomegalovirus exposure and HLA in healthy donors. The PCR made use of 60 Vbeta and 13 Jbeta primers. Libraries were prepared by immunoSEQ multiplex PCR; TCRdb keeps only in-frame clonotypes and omits some of them. Here the sample spans about 89,000 clones, around 86% being singletons. Sequencing was carried out using PBMCs. These receptors were taken from a female donor in good health and CMV-seropositive.

The V and J genes are TRBV10-2 and TRBJ2-7; 9 bases map to TRBD1. The CDR3 is 14 residues long. V lost 5 bases, J lost 3 bases, and 5 bases stayed unmatched. Germline CDR1 and CDR2: WSHSY and SAAADI. In DNA, the CDR3 is TGCGCCAGCAGTCCCGGGACAGGGCGCTACGAGCAGTACTTC. Residues: CASSPGTGRYEQYF.

The chain recombines TRBV6-5 with TRBJ1-2; D is undetermined. The CDR3 is 13 residues long. V was clipped by 2 bases and J by 5 bases, with 9 bases between them. The V gene's germline CDR1 is MNHEY and CDR2 SVGAGI. The CDR3 DNA is TGTGCCAGCAGTTACAGCCAGGCGTATGGCTACACCTTC. It translates to CASSYSQAYGYTF.

This clone was picked up a small number of times. The chain couples TRBV14 to TRBJ2-7; perhaps TRBD2 as D (6 bases). This CDR3 has 14 residues. V was cut by 5 bases and J by 0 bases, with 11 bases left in between. From germline, CDR1 is SGHDN and CDR2 FVKESK. The CDR3 DNA is TGTGCCAGCAGCAACCGGGACTTCTCCTACGAGCAGTACTTC. Translating it yields CASSNRDFSYEQYF. The whole variable domain, remainder taken from reference TRBV14 and TRBJ2-7, is EAGVTQFPSHSVIEKGQTVTLRCDPISGHDNLYWYRRVMGKEIKFLLHFVKESKQDESGMPNNRFLAERTGGTYSTLKVQPAELEDSGVYFCASSNRDFSYEQYFGPGTRLTVT.

The chain combines TRBV6-5 with TRBJ1-5, with 9 bases that match TRBD1. This CDR3 is 13 amino acids long. CDR1 MNHEY and CDR2 SVGAGI come from the germline V gene. J was trimmed by 5 bases and V by 6 bases; bases with no gene match: 2. The CDR3 DNA is TGTGCCAGCAGCCGGACAGGGGATCAGCCCCAGCATTTT. This encodes CASSRTGDQPQHF.

The sample holds one count of this clone. The J gene is TRBJ1-4, the V gene TRBV5-1; 7 positions match TRBD1. In germline, CDR1 is SGHRS, CDR2 YFSETQ. The V gene end was trimmed by 1 base and the J gene end by 8 bases; junction bases not matched to a gene: 5. The CDR3 length is 14 residues. The CDR3: CASSLSGQWEKLFF. DNA of the CDR3: TGCGCCAGCAGCTTGTCGGGACAGTGGGAAAAACTGTTTTTT.

V usage is TRBV9 and J usage is TRBJ1-1, with D tentatively TRBD1 (5 bases). CDR1 and CDR2 from the germline V gene are SGDLS and YYNGEE. The length of the CDR3 is 14 residues. With 0 bases removed from V and 2 bases from J, the gap between germline ends came to 8 bases. The CDR3 region is CASSVGQLNTEAFF. DNA of the CDR3: TGTGCCAGCAGCGTAGGACAGCTAAACACTGAAGCTTTCTTT.

The chain links TRBV15 to TRBJ1-1, with 8 positions matching TRBD1. The germline V gene encodes CDR1 LNHNV and CDR2 YYDKDF (reference sequence). J gave up 4 bases and V 5 bases, and 9 bases lay outside the gene matches. The CDR3 covers 15 residues. The CDR3 bases are TGTGCCACCAGCGGCAGGGGGCTGTTGGGCACTGAAGCTTTCTTT. It encodes CATSGRGLLGTEAFF. The variable domain in full, with the rest retrieved from reference TRBV15 and TRBJ1-1, is DAMVIQNPRYQVTQFGKPVTLSCSQTLNHNVMYWYQQKSSQAPKLLFHYYDKDFNNEADTPDNFQSRRPNTSFCFLDIRSPGLGDTAMYLCATSGRGLLGTEAFFGQGTRLTVV.

This chain connects TRBV14 to TRBJ1-2, with D possibly TRBD1 on 5 matching bases. The germline V gene encodes CDR1 SGHDN and CDR2 FVKESK. The CDR3 is 16 amino acids. V was clipped by 5 bases and J by 0 bases, with 16 bases between them. The CDR3 DNA reads as TGTGCCAGCAGCGTTCGGGGGGGTTCCTCTAACTATGGCTACACCTTC. As protein: CASSVRGGSSNYGYTF.

The gene calls are TRBV19 and TRBJ1-4; a possible D gene is TRBD1 (6 bases). The CDR3 sequence is 16 residues long. The V gene lost 7 bases and the J gene lost 7 bases, with 22 bases spanning the gap. Germline lookup yields CDR1 LNHDA and CDR2 SQIVND (reference sequence). The CDR3 nucleotides are TGTGCCAGTACCCGGGGGGGGCCGCCGCTCGGTGAAAAACTGTTTTTT. It specifies CASTRGGPPLGEKLFF.

The chain has TRBV4-1 and TRBJ1-1, with a tentative D call TRBD1 (5 bases). Germline loops: CDR1 MGHRA, CDR2 YSYEKL. Trimming pared 2 bases from V and 0 bases from J, leaving 10 bases between. This CDR3 spans 15 amino acids. The CDR3 coding sequence is TGCGCCAGCAGCCAATCGTCGACAGTGAACACTGAAGCTTTCTTT. Protein product: CASSQSSTVNTEAFF.

CDR3: CASSHRDRGVRTEAFF. The CDR3 DNA is TGTGCCAGCAGTCACCGGGACAGGGGGGTAAGGACTGAAGCTTTCTTT. The V and J genes are TRBV6-6 and TRBJ1-1; TRBD1 aligns across 11 bases. V trimming: 5 bases; J trimming: 5 bases; junction bases outside the gene matches: 10. Germline CDR1 is MNHNY and CDR2 is SVGAGI (reference sequence). The CDR3 has 16 amino acids.

The chain is built from TRBV19 and TRBJ1-5; 7 bases agree with TRBD1. Germline V gives CDR1 LNHDA, CDR2 SQIVND (reference sequence). This CDR3 is built from 16 residues. V was pared by 7 bases and J by 1 base, with 10 bases of the junction left unmatched. The CDR3 here is CASTLPGTDSNQPQHF. The CDR3 region has the DNA TGTGCCAGTACCCTTCCCGGGACAGACAGCAATCAGCCCCAGCATTTT.

The chain joins TRBV6-4 to TRBJ1-2; tentatively, D is TRBD1 (6 bases). The CDR3 length is 12 residues. V was clipped by 4 bases and J by 6 bases, with 9 bases between them. Germline V gives CDR1 MRHNA, CDR2 SNTAGT. Here the CDR3 reads CASSGTAHGYTF. Here the CDR3 DNA reads TGTGCCAGCAGTGGGACAGCTCATGGCTACACCTTC.

The chain uses TRBV6-5 and TRBJ1-2; tentatively, D is TRBD1 (6 bases). The germline CDR1 and CDR2 sequences are MNHEY and SVGAGI. Trimming pared 3 bases from V and 7 bases from J, leaving 15 bases between. The CDR3 extends over 14 amino acids. The CDR3 loop reads CASSYRNRVGGYTF. The DNA of the CDR3 is TGTGCCAGCAGTTATCGCAACAGGGTGGGTGGCTACACCTTC.

The V call is TRBV4-2, the J call TRBJ2-7, with D perhaps matching TRBD2 (6 bases). V was clipped by 1 base and J by 3 bases, with 10 bases between them. This CDR3 is 14 amino acids long. Germline CDR1 and CDR2: LGHNA and YNFKEQ. The CDR3 loop reads CASSQGVEGYEQYF. CDR3 bases: TGTGCCAGCAGCCAAGGTGTGGAGGGCTACGAGCAGTACTTC.

J is TRBJ1-1 and V is TRBV5-1; no clear D gene. The V gene's germline CDR1 is SGHRS and CDR2 YFSETQ. The germline V and J ends were trimmed by 2 bases and 3 bases, with 8 bases remaining between them. The CDR3 contains 13 residues. CDR3 bases: TGCGCCAGCAGCTTCAAGAGGGACACTGAAGCTTTCTTT. Protein product: CASSFKRDTEAFF.

This chain joins TRBV2 and TRBJ1-4, with D possibly TRBD1 on 5 matching bases. The CDR3 has 13 residues. The ends were cut back, 10 bases at V and 3 bases at J, with 12 bases in the middle. The germline V gene encodes CDR1 SNHLY and CDR2 FYNNEI. As DNA, the CDR3 is TGTGCCACCTCAGGGCTCCCTAATGAAAAACTGTTTTTT. This gives the protein CATSGLPNEKLFF.

V gene TRBV5-1 combines with J gene TRBJ2-2, with no clear D. With 0 bases removed from V and 8 bases from J, the gap between germline ends came to 8 bases. Germline CDR1 and CDR2: SGHRS and YFSETQ. The CDR3 has 13 residues. CDR3 sequence (DNA): TGCGCCAGCAGCTTGGGCCTCGCGGGGGAGCTGTTTTTT. Amino acids: CASSLGLAGELFF.

The chain is built from TRBV30 and TRBJ2-7; D is possibly TRBD1 (5 bases). CDR3 length: 16 amino acids. Per the germline V gene, CDR1 is GTSNPN and CDR2 is SVGIG (reference sequence). The V and J ends lost 3 bases and 1 base respectively, with 19 bases between them. CDR3 bases: TGTGCCTGGAGCCCGACCGGCAGGGTAAAGTCCTACGAGCAGTACTTC. This sequence encodes CAWSPTGRVKSYEQYF.

The rearrangement joins TRBV5-8 to TRBJ1-2, with a possible D match to TRBD1 (5 bases). V lost 1 base to trimming and J lost 4 bases, with 20 bases between them. Germline V gives CDR1 SGHTS, CDR2 YDEGEE. CDR3 length: 17 residues. The CDR3 DNA reads TGTGCCAGCAGCTTGAGCGGGGCTTCAGTACTTGGCTATGGCTACACCTTC. Its protein is CASSLSGASVLGYGYTF.

This chain links TRBV5-5 with TRBJ1-2; perhaps TRBD1 as D (5 bases). Germline loops: CDR1 SGHKS, CDR2 YYEKEE (reference sequence). The CDR3 extends over 15 amino acids. Between the trimmed V and J ends, which lost 0 bases and 3 bases, there was a span of 12 bases. In DNA, the CDR3 is TGTGCCAGCAGCTTGGGGGCGGGGGTAGACTATGGCTACACCTTC. This sequence encodes CASSLGAGVDYGYTF. Together with reference TRBV5-5 and TRBJ1-2, the CDR3 gives the full variable domain: DAGVTQSPTHLIKTRGQQVTLRCSPISGHKSVSWYQQVLGQGPQFIFQYYEKEERGRGNFPDRFSARQFPNYSSELNVNALLLGDSALYLCASSLGAGVDYGYTFGSGTRLTVV.

This clone was detected only a few times. V gene TRBV7-6 combines with J gene TRBJ2-1, with no clear D. V gave up 5 bases and J gave up 3 bases, with 14 bases separating them. CDR1 and CDR2 from the germline V gene are SGHVS and FNYEAQ. CDR3 length: 15 residues. DNA of the CDR3: TGTGCCAGCAGCCCCTCTCCGACGGGCTACAATGAGCAGTTCTTC. This encodes CASSPSPTGYNEQFF.

This clone was seen only once. This sequence joins TRBV5-1 and TRBJ1-1; 8 bases are a match to TRBD1. The CDR3 is 14 residues long. The trim removed 6 bases at V and 2 bases at J, leaving 6 bases unmatched. Germline CDR1 reads SGHRS; CDR2 reads YFSETQ. The CDR3 is CASTATGVNTEAFF. The CDR3 DNA sequence: TGCGCCAGCACCGCGACAGGGGTAAACACTGAAGCTTTCTTT. Drawing the rest from reference TRBV5-1 and TRBJ1-1, the complete variable domain is KAGVTQTPRYLIKTRGQQVTLSCSPISGHRSVSWYQQTPGQGLQFLFEYFSETQRNKGNFPGRFSGRQFSNSRSEMNVSTLELGDSALYLCASTATGVNTEAFFGQGTRLTVV.

This chain links TRBV5-1 with TRBJ2-1; TRBD2 matches at 16 bases. CDR1 SGHRS and CDR2 YFSETQ come from the germline V gene. This CDR3 contains 17 residues. V was clipped by 4 bases and J by 9 bases; unmatched bases: 10. The CDR3 is CASSGTSGGAVGGEQFF. In nucleotides, the CDR3 is TGCGCCAGCAGCGGGACTAGCGGGGGGGCTGTCGGCGGTGAGCAGTTCTTC. Variable domain in full (rest from reference TRBV5-1 and TRBJ2-1): KAGVTQTPRYLIKTRGQQVTLSCSPISGHRSVSWYQQTPGQGLQFLFEYFSETQRNKGNFPGRFSGRQFSNSRSEMNVSTLELGDSALYLCASSGTSGGAVGGEQFFGPGTRLTVL.

Comment on this clone: The junction and the germline gene differ at one end; a read error may be behind it. The chain couples TRBV30 to TRBJ2-2; 7 bases map to TRBD1. CDR1 is GTSNPN, CDR2 SVGIG, per germline (reference sequence). This CDR3 spans 13 amino acids. CDR3: CASGTVNTGELLF. CDR3 sequence (DNA): TGTGCCTCCGGGACAGTGAACACCGGGGAGCTGCTTTTT.

This clone was seen just once. CDR3 protein: CASSLEGTQPQHF. In DNA form, the CDR3 reads TGTGCCAGCTCACTGGAGGGGACCCAGCCCCAGCATTTT. The chain links TRBV18 to TRBJ1-5; tentatively, D is TRBD1 (5 bases). The length of the CDR3 is 13 residues. In germline, CDR1 is KGHSH, CDR2 LQKENI. V dropped 4 bases and J dropped 7 bases, with 11 bases sitting between them.

Written as DNA, the CDR3 is TGTGCCAGCAGCAAACGTCCCGAACAGGGAAGACAGCTCCTTGGGGGTGAGCAGTTCTTC. It specifies CASSKRPEQGRQLLGGEQFF. The gene calls are TRBV21-1 and TRBJ2-1; no DNA check was done on the table's D call, TRBD1. TRBV21-1 is termed a pseudogene. This CDR3 has 20 residues.

The chain recombines TRBV5-1 with TRBJ2-3, with TRBD1 matching over 8 bases. This CDR3 has 16 amino acids. CDR1 is SGHRS, CDR2 YFSETQ, per germline. The V gene end was trimmed by 6 bases and the J gene end by 3 bases; junction bases not matched to a gene: 12. Here the CDR3 reads CASTSIGQGRTDTQYF. The DNA of the CDR3 is TGCGCCAGCACCTCAATTGGACAGGGTCGGACAGATACGCAGTATTTT.